Sequencing of this T cell receptor (beta chain) was carried out in a study of early T cells in non-severe SARS-CoV-2 infection. This clonotype was detected a few times. Each CDR3 protein gets one entry after TCRdb re-called the 5' RACE reads with MiXCR. Of roughly 83,000 distinct CDR3 sequences listed, 8% to 13% are singletons. J was trimmed by 4 bases and V by 1 base; bases with no gene match: 0. This CDR3 spans 16 amino acids. Germline-derived CDR1 and CDR2 are LGHDT and YNNKEL (reference sequence). The receptor was isolated from an adult who was a healthcare worker with PCR-confirmed SARS-CoV-2 infection or an uninfected control (not recorded which). Specimen: whole blood, collected at baseline. The chain couples TRBV3-1 to TRBJ2-1; 14 nucleotides match TRBD2. The CDR3 DNA sequence: TGTGCCAGCAGCCAAGGGACTAGCGGGAGGTACAATGAGCAGTTCTTC. It is translated as CASSQGTSGRYNEQFF.